A single sample is the source of the 5 T cell receptor beta chains below, sequenced in a study of T cell changes during pregnancy in multiple sclerosis. TCRdb keeps only in-frame clones here, not all; method: immunoSEQ multiplex PCR. The profile shows some 51,000 clones, under 95% of them singletons. This material consisted of CD4+ T cells from peripheral blood mononuclear cells, taken in the second trimester of pregnancy. These receptor sequences come from a female donor with multiple sclerosis, enrolled in a pregnancy study.

The chain joins TRBV6-6 to TRBJ2-4; D possibly corresponds to TRBD1 (5 bases). The ends were cut back, 7 bases at V and 9 bases at J, with 13 bases in the middle. Per germline, CDR1 MNHNY and CDR2 SVGAGI (reference sequence). CDR3 length: 12 amino acids. The CDR3 loop reads CASTARGGIQYF. In nucleotides, the CDR3 is TGTGCCAGCACCGCTAGGGGTGGCATTCAGTACTTC.

The chain links TRBV6-1 to TRBJ2-7; the D gene is possibly TRBD1 (6 bases). CDR1 MNHNS and CDR2 SASEGT come from the germline V gene. The CDR3 has 15 amino acids. V was clipped by 5 bases and J by 5 bases, with 19 bases between them. The CDR3 spells CASSFKLQGTDEQYF. The DNA of the CDR3 is TGTGCCAGCAGTTTCAAATTACAGGGTACGGACGAGCAGTACTTC.

This clone was found a few times. This chain joins TRBV7-2 and TRBJ1-1, with 7 nucleotides matching TRBD1. The germline CDR1 and CDR2 sequences are SGHTA and FQGNSA. The J segment lost 0 bases and the V segment lost 6 bases, leaving 4 bases of the junction unmatched. The CDR3 totals 14 residues. The CDR3 reads CASSPGQMNTEAFF. The CDR3 nucleotides read TGTGCCAGCAGTCCGGGACAGATGAACACTGAAGCTTTCTTT.

This clone was counted only a few times. This chain connects TRBV27 to TRBJ2-2, with TRBD1 matching 9 bases. Germline V lookup: CDR1 MNHEY, CDR2 SMNVEV (reference sequence). This CDR3 has 16 residues. With V trimmed by 5 bases and J by 0 bases, 4 bases remained unmatched. In nucleotides, the CDR3 is TGTGCCAGCAGTCGCCGACAGGGGGCGAACACCGGGGAGCTGTTTTTT. Protein: CASSRRQGANTGELFF.

V usage is TRBV9 and J usage is TRBJ1-3; D call uncertain. The CDR3 is 17 residues long. CDR1 is SGDLS, CDR2 YYNGEE, per germline. Trimming took off 4 bases at V and 0 bases at J, with 17 bases between the two ends. Written as DNA, the CDR3 is TGTGCCAGCAGCCCCGGACGCGGGAGCCTCTCTGGAAACACCATATATTTT. Amino acid sequence: CASSPGRGSLSGNTIYF.